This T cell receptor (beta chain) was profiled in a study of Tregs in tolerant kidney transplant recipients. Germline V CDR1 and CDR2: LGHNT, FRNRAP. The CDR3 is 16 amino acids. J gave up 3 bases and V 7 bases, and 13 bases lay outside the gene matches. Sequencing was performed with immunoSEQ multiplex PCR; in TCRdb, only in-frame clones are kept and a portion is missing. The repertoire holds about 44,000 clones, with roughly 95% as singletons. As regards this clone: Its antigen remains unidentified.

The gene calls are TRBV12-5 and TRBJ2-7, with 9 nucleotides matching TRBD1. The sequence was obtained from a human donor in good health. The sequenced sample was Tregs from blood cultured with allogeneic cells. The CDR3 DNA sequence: TGTGCTAGTGCCGCAACCCCCGGGACAGGGCTCTACGAGCAGTACTTC. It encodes CASAATPGTGLYEQYF.